This paragraph covers one T cell receptor (beta chain) sequence. The data originate from a study of response to subunit inactivated influenza vaccine. The CDR3 spans 11 residues. Trimming took off 4 bases at V and 11 bases at J, with 11 bases between the two ends. TCRdb itself ran the RT-PCR reads through MiXCR, one entry per CDR3 protein. The sample has 550,000 to 800,000 distinct CDR3 sequences; roughly 14% are singletons. The sequence derives from a man between 45 and 60 years old who received an inactivated influenza vaccine. The starting material was PBMCs from blood, obtained around two weeks before vaccination. The rearrangement uses TRBV12-3 or TRBV12-4 and TRBJ1-1; D unresolved. DNA for the CDR3: TGTGCCAGCAGTTCCCCAGTTGAGGCTTTCTTT. This codes for CASSSPVEAFF.